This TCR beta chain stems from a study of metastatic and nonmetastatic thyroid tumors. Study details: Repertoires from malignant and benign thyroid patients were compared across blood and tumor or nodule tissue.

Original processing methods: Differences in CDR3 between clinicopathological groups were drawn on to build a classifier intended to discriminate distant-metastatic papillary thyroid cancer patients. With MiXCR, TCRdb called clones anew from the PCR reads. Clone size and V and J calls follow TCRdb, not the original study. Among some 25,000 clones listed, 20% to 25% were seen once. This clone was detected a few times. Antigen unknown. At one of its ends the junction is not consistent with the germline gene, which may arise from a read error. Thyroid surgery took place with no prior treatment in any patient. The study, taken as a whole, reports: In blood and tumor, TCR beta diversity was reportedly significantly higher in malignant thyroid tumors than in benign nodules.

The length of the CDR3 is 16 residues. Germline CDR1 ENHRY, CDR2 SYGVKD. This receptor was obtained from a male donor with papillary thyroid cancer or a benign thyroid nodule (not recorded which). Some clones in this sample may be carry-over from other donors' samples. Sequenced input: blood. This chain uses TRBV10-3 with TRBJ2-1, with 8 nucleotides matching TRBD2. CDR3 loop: CVTSTGGPSSYNEQFF. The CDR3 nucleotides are TGTGTCACGTCGACGGGAGGGCCAAGCTCCTACAATGAGCAATTCTTC.